This T cell receptor beta chain was captured by sequencing in a study of vaccination and CD4 T cells after COVID-19. Trimming took off 6 bases at V and 8 bases at J, with 19 bases between the two ends. Looked up from germline, CDR1 is MDHEN and CDR2 is SYDVKM. This CDR3 comprises 14 residues. Stated time point: late sampling 161 to 241 days after vaccination in three convalescent patients. Treatment of the sample: roughly ten-day PBMC culture with coronavirus spike peptide pools or control peptides (ViraFEST assay). Sequenced with the Oncomine TCR Beta short-read assay was DNA taken from cultured CD4+ T cells. TCRdb re-called the PCR reads through MiXCR, storing one row per CDR3 protein. The profile shows about 26,000 distinct CDR3 sequences, around two fifths of them singletons. This clonotype was counted between two and nine times. What it binds is not known.

This rearrangement joins TRBV28 to TRBJ1-2; tentative D call: TRBD1 (6 bases). The sequence came from a human donor who had recovered from COVID-19. The source was CD4+ T cells from blood, cultured in vitro, collected about 7 months after SARS-CoV-2 vaccination. The CDR3 coding sequence is TGTGCCAGCAGCAAGAAGACAGGACGGGTCGGCTACACCTTC. Its translation is CASSKKTGRVGYTF.